This T cell receptor (beta chain) appears in the sequencing data of a study of T-cell memory formation after mild COVID-19. TCRdb redid the calling of the 5' RACE reads with MiXCR, one entry per CDR3 protein. The sample contains hundreds of thousands of distinct CDR3 sequences, 20% of which appear only once. V was cut by 5 bases and J by 8 bases, with 9 bases left in between. CDR3 size: 12 residues. The chain links TRBV12-3 or TRBV12-4 to TRBJ2-2; perhaps D is TRBD1 or TRBD2 (5 bases each). Specimen: PBMCs or a T cell subset sorted from them (not recorded which). This TCR derives from an adult woman who had mild COVID-19 (a few samples of this study predate the infection). Cell type and time point are not known. CDR3 region: CASSPWGGELFF. In DNA form, the CDR3 reads TGTGCCAGCAGTCCCTGGGGGGGGGAGCTGTTTTTT.